The rows below give T cell receptor beta chains drawn from one sample of a study of T cell responses to AZD1222 COVID-19 vaccine. Sequencing used immunoSEQ multiplex PCR; TCRdb keeps in-frame clones, though not all of them. The sample contains roughly 85,000 clones, about 86% of which appear only once. Sample: peripheral blood, taken on day 0 of AZD1222 vaccination. Source of these receptors: an adult in good health. Each CDR3 is given with its conserved first and last residue. The D gene is left open where the match is weak. Only some rows state a clone size, as once, few, many or a class for expanded clones.

clone size	J gene	V gene	D gene	CDR3 DNA	CDR3 protein
NA	TRBJ1-1	TRBV6-5	TRBD1	TGTGCCAGCAGTTCCTGGTCAGGGGGATACGACACTGAAGCTTTCTTT	CASSSWSGGYDTEAFF
once	TRBJ1-4	TRBV28	NA	TGTGCCAGCGAACCAGGGGTTAATGAAAAACTGTTTTTT	CASEPGVNEKLFF
NA	TRBJ2-1	TRBV28	TRBD2	TGTGCCAGCAGTTTTTCATTAGGGGACACCGGGACTAGCGGGGCGTCCTACAATGAGCAGTTCTTC	CASSFSLGDTGTSGASYNEQFF
once	TRBJ1-5	TRBV19	NA	TGTGCCAGTAGTATACTTAGTGAGGGCAATCAGCCCCAGCATTTT	CASSILSEGNQPQHF
NA	TRBJ1-2	TRBV28	NA	TGTGCCAGCAGCGGGGGAATCTATTATGGCTACACCTTC	CASSGGIYYGYTF
NA	TRBJ1-2	TRBV19	NA	TGTGCCAGTAGTCTGAAGGCGAATGGCTACACCTTC	CASSLKANGYTF
NA	TRBJ1-3	TRBV10-3	NA	TGTGCCATCACGGAAGGCCCCGACACCATATATTTT	CAITEGPDTIYF
NA	TRBJ1-1	TRBV28	NA	TGTGCCAGCAGTTCCCTCCCCCAGGAAGCTTTCTTT	CASSSLPQEAFF
NA	TRBJ2-1	TRBV6-1	TRBD1	TGTGCCAGCAGTGGAGGGCCAGGACAGGGGTACCATGAGCAGTTCTTC	CASSGGPGQGYHEQFF
NA	TRBJ2-1	TRBV6-5	NA	TGTGCCAGCAGTTACGTGGCAGCCAATGAGCAGTTCTTC	CASSYVAANEQFF
NA	TRBJ2-3	TRBV28	NA	TGTGCCAGCACCCTACAGGGTAGTTTTTCCACAGATACGCAGTATTTT	CASTLQGSFSTDTQYF
NA	TRBJ2-4	TRBV27	NA	TGTGCCAGCAGTTTAAGAACGGACTCACGCCAGTTAAACATTCAGTACTTC	CASSLRTDSRQLNIQYF
NA	TRBJ1-5	TRBV19	NA	TGTGCCAGTAGTATTTCCGGGCCCCGGGGAAATCAGCCCCAGCATTTT	CASSISGPRGNQPQHF